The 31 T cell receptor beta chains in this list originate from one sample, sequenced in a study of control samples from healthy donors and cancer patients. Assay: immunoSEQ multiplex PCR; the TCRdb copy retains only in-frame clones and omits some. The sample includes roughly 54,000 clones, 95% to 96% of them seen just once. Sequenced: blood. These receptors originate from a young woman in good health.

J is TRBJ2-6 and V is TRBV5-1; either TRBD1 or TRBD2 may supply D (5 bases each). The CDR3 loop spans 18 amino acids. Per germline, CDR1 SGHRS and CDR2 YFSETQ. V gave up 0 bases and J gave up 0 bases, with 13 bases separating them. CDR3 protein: CASSLGGEGASGANVLTF. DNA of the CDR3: TGCGCCAGCAGCTTGGGGGGAGAAGGGGCCTCTGGGGCCAACGTCCTGACTTTC. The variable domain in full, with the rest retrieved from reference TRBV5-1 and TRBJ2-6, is KAGVTQTPRYLIKTRGQQVTLSCSPISGHRSVSWYQQTPGQGLQFLFEYFSETQRNKGNFPGRFSGRQFSNSRSEMNVSTLELGDSALYLCASSLGGEGASGANVLTFGAGSRLTVL.

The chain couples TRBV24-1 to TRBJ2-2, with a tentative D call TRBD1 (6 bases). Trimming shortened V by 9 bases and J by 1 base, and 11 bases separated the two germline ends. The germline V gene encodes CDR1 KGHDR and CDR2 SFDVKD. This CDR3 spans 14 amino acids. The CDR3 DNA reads TGTGCCACCGGACGGACAGAGAACACCGGGGAGCTGTTTTTT. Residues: CATGRTENTGELFF.

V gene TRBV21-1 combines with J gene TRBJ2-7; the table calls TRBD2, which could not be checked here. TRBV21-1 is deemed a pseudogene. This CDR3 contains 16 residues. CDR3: CASSKGPGAGSYEQYF. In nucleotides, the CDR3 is TGTGCCAGCAGCAAAGGCCCAGGAGCGGGGTCCTACGAGCAGTACTTC.

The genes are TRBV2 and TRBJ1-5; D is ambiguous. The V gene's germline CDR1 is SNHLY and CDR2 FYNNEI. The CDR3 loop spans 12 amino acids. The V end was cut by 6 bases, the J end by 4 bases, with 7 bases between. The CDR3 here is CASREGNQPQHF. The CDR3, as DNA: TGTGCCAGCAGGGAGGGAAATCAGCCCCAGCATTTT.

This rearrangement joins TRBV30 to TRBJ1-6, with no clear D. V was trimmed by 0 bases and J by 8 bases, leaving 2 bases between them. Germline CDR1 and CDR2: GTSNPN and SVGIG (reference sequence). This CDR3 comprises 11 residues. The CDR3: CAWSVDSPLHF. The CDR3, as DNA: TGTGCCTGGAGTGTTGATTCACCCCTCCACTTT.

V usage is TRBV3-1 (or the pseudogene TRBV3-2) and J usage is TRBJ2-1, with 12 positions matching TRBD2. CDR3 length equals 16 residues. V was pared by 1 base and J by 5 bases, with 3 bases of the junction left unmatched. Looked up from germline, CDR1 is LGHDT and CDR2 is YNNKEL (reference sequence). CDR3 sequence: CASSQVRLAGDNEQFF. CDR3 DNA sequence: TGTGCCAGCAGCCAAGTCCGACTAGCGGGGGACAATGAGCAGTTCTTC.

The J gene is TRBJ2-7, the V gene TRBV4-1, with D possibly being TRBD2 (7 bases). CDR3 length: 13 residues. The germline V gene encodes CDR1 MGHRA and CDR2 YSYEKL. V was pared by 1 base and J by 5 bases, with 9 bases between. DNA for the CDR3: TGCGCCAGCAGCCAAGCCGGGGGGCACGAGCAGTACTTC. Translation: CASSQAGGHEQYF.

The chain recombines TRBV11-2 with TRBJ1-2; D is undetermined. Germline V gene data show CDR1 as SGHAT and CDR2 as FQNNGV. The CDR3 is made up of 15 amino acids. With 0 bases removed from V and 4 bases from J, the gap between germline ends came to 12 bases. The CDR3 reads CASSLEVDGSYGYTF. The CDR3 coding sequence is TGTGCCAGCAGCTTAGAGGTTGACGGCAGCTATGGCTACACCTTC.

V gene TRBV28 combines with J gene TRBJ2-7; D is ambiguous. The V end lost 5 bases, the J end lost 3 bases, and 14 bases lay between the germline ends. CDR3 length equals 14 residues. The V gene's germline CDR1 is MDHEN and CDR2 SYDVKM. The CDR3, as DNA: TGTGCCAGCAGTGTTCCCCCAAGCCACTACGAGCAGTACTTC. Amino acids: CASSVPPSHYEQYF.

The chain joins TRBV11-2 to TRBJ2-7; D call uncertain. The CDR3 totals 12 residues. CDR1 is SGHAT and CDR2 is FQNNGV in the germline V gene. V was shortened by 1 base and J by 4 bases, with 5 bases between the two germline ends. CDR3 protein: CASSLARYEQYF. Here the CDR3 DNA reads TGTGCCAGCAGCTTAGCTCGGTACGAGCAGTACTTC.

Here the CDR3 reads CATSRQGGGYGYTF. CDR3 nucleotide sequence: TGTGCCACCTCCCGACAGGGAGGAGGCTATGGCTACACCTTC. This rearrangement joins TRBV6-5 to TRBJ1-2; 7 nucleotides line up with TRBD1. CDR3 length: 14 residues. Germline assignment: CDR1 MNHEY and CDR2 SVGAGI. V dropped 10 bases and J dropped 4; count of bases not matched to a gene: 12.

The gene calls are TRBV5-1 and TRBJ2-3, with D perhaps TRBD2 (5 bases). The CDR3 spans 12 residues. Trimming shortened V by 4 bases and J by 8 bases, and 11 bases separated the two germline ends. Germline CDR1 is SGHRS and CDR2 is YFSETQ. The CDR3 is CASSQNAGTQYF. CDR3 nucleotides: TGCGCCAGCAGCCAGAACGCGGGTACGCAGTATTTT.

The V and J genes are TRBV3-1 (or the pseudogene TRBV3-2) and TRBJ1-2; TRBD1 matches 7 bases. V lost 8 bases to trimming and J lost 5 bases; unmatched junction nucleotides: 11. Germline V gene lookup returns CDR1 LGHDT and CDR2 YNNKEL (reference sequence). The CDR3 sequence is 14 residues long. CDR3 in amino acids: CASRPTGLFYGYTF. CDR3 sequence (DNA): TGTGCCAGCCGCCCGACAGGGTTGTTTTATGGCTACACCTTC.

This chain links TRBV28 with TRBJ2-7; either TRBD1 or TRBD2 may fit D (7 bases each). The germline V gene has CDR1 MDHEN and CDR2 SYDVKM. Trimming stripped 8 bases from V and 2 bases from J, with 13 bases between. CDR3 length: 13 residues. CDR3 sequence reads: CASCRGGPYEQYF. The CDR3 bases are TGTGCCAGCTGCAGGGGGGGCCCCTACGAGCAGTACTTC.

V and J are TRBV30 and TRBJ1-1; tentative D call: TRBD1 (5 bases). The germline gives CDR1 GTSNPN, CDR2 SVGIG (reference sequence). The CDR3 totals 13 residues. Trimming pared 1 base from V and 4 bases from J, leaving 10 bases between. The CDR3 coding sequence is TGTGCCTGGAGTGCTTGGGGGTCCACTGAAGCTTTCTTT. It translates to CAWSAWGSTEAFF.

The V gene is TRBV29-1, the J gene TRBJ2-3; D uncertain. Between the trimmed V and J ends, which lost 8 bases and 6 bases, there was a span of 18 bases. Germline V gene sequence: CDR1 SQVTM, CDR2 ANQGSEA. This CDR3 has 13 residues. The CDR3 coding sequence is TGCAGCATCCATACTGGGTCCGTTGATACGCAGTATTTT. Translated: CSIHTGSVDTQYF.

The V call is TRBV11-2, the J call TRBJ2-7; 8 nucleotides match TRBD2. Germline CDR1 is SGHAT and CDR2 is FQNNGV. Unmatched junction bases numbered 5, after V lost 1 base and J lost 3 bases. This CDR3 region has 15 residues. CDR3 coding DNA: TGTGCCAGCAGCTTAGGGTTGCGGGAGGACTACGAGCAGTACTTC. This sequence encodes CASSLGLREDYEQYF.

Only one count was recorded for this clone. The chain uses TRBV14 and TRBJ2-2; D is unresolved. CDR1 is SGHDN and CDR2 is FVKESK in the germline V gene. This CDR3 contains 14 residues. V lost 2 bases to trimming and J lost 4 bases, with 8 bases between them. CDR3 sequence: CASSQKLGTGELFF. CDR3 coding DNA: TGTGCCAGCAGCCAAAAACTGGGCACCGGGGAGCTGTTTTTT.

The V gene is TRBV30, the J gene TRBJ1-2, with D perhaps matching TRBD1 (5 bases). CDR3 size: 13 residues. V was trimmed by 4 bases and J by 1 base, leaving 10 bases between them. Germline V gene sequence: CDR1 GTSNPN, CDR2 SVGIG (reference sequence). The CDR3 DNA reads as TGTGCCTGGAAGTTTGACAGTAACTATGGCTACACCTTC. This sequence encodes CAWKFDSNYGYTF.

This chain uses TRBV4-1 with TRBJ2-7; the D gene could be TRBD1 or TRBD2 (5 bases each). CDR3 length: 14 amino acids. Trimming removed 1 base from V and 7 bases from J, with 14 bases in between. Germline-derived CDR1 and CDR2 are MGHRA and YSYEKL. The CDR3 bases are TGCGCCAGCAGCCAAGGACCTGTTGGGGGAGAGCAGTACTTC. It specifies CASSQGPVGGEQYF.

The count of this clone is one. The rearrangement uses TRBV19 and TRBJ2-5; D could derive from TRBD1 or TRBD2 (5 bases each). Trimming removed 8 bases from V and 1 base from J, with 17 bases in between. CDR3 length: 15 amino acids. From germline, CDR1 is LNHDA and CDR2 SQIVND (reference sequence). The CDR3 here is CASQVRGQPQETQYF. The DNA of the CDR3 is TGTGCCAGTCAAGTACGGGGCCAACCCCAAGAGACCCAGTACTTC.

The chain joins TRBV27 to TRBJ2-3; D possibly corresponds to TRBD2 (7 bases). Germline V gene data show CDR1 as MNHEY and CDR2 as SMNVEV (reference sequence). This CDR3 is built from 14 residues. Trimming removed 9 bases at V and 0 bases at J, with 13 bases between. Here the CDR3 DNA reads TGTGCCAGTGGGAGGGGGGGTAGCACAGATACGCAGTATTTT. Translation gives CASGRGGSTDTQYF.

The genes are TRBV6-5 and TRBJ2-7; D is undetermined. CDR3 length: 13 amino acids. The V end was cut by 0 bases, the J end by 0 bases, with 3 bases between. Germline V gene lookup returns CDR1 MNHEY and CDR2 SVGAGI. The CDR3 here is CASSYSSSYEQYF. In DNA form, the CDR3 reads TGTGCCAGCAGTTACTCCAGCTCCTACGAGCAGTACTTC.

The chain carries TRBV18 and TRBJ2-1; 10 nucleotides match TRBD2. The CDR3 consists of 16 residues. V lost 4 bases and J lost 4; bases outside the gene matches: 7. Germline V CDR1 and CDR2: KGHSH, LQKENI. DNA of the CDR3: TGTGCCAGCTCACGGCCGGGACTAGCGTCTTACAATGAGCAGTTCTTC. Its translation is CASSRPGLASYNEQFF.

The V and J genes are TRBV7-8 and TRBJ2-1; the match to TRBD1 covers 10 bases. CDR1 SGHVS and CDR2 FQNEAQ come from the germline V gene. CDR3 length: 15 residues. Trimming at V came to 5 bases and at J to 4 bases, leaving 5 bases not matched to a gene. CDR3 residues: CASSPRDRGYNEQFF. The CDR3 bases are TGTGCCAGCAGCCCCCGGGACAGGGGTTACAATGAGCAGTTCTTC.

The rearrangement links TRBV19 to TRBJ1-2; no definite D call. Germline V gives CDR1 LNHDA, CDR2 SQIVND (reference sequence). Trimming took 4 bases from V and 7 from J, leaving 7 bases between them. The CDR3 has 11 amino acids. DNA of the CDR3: TGTGCCAGTAGTAACGGGGTTGGCTACACCTTC. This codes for CASSNGVGYTF. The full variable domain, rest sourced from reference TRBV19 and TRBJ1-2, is DGGITQSPKYLFRKEGQNVTLSCEQNLNHDAMYWYRQDPGQGLRLIYYSQIVNDFQKGDIAEGYSVSREKKESFPLTVTSAQKNPTAFYLCASSNGVGYTFGSGTRLTVV.

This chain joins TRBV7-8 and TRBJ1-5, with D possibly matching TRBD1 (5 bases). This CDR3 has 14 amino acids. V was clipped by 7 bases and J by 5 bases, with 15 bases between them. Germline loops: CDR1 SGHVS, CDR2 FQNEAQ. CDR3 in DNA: TGTGCCAGCACCCTCGGGGGGAGGGATCAGCCCCAGCATTTT. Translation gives CASTLGGRDQPQHF.

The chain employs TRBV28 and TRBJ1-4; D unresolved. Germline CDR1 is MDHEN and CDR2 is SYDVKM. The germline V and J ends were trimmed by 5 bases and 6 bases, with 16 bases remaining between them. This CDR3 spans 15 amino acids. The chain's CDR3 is CASSPPRVVDEKLFF. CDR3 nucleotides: TGTGCCAGCAGTCCCCCAAGGGTGGTGGATGAAAAACTGTTTTTT.

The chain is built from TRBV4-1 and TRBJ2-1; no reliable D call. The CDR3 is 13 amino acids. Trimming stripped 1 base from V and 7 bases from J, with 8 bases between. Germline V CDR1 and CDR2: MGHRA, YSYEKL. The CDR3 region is CASSQVGQNEQFF. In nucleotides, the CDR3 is TGCGCCAGCAGCCAAGTGGGCCAAAATGAGCAGTTCTTC.

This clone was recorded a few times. CDR3 DNA: TGTGCCAGCAGCGGAGCGGGTATCTCCTACAATGAGCAGTTCTTC. It yields the protein CASSGAGISYNEQFF. J is TRBJ2-1 and V is TRBV7-8, with a weak D call TRBD2 (6 bases). Trimming took 5 bases from V and 0 from J, leaving 11 bases between them. Looked up from germline, CDR1 is SGHVS and CDR2 is FQNEAQ. This CDR3 comprises 15 residues.

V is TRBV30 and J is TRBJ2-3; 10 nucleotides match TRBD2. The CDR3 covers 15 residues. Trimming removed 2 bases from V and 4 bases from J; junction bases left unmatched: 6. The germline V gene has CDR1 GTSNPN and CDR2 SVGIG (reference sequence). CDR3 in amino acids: CAWSPSGSSADTQYF. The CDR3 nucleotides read TGTGCCTGGAGTCCTAGCGGGAGTAGCGCAGATACGCAGTATTTT.